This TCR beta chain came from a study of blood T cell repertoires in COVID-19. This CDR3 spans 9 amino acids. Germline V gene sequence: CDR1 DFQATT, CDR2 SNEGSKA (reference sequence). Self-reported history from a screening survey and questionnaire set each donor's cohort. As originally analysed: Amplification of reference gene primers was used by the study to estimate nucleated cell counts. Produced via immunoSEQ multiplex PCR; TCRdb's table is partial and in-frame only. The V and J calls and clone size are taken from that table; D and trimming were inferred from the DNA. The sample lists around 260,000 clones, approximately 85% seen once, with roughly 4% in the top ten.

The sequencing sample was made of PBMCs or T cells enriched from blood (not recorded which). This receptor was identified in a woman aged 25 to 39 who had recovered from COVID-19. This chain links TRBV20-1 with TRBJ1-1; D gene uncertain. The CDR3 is CSRGTEAFF. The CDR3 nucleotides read TGCAGCCGGGGCACTGAAGCTTTCTTT.